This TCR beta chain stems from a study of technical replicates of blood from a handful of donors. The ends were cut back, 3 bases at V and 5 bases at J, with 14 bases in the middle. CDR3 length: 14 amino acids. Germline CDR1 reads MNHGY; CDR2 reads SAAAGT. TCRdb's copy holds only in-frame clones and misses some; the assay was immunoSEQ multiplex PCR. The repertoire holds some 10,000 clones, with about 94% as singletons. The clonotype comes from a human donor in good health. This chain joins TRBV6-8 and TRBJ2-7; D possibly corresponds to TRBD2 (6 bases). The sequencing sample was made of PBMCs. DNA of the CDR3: TGTGCCAGCAGTTATGGTCGGGAGAGCCACGAGCAGTACTTC. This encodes CASSYGRESHEQYF.